Following are 32 T cell receptor beta chains from one sample sequenced in a study of T cells in Graves' hyperthyroidism and ophthalmopathy. It was RNA transcripts that yielded the amplified TCR beta CDR3 regions. The HTBI set primed first-round TCR CDR3 RT-PCR. TCRdb independently ran MiXCR on the multiplex PCR reads; one entry per CDR3 protein. The data contain around 350,000 distinct CDR3 sequences, approximately 19% of them singletons. The sample consisted of blood. Every receptor here comes from a woman younger than 35 with Graves' hyperthyroidism.

Many counts were recorded for this clonotype. The chain carries TRBV30 and TRBJ2-7; 7 bases match TRBD1. Germline trimming cut 3 bases from V and 3 bases from J; bases unmatched to any gene: 5. Germline V lookup: CDR1 GTSNPN, CDR2 SVGIG (reference sequence). CDR3 length equals 13 residues. CDR3 loop: CAWRRGLDYEQYF. CDR3 bases: TGTGCCTGGAGAAGGGGGCTTGACTACGAGCAGTACTTC.

This clonotype was counted many times. This chain's CDR3 is CASRKGSNTGELFF. CDR3 nucleotides: TGTGCCAGCCGCAAGGGTTCGAACACCGGGGAGCTGTTTTTT. The chain employs TRBV7-8 and TRBJ2-2; D gene uncertain. The CDR3 has 14 residues. The germline V gene encodes CDR1 SGHVS and CDR2 FQNEAQ. The ends were cut back, 8 bases at V and 0 bases at J, with 10 bases in the middle.

This clonotype was counted at least ten times. This sequence joins TRBV20-1 and TRBJ2-7; TRBD2 matches at 9 bases. The CDR3 is 11 amino acids. Germline V gives CDR1 DFQATT, CDR2 SNEGSKA (reference sequence). J was trimmed by 5 bases and V by 6 bases; bases with no gene match: 2. CDR3 region: CSASGGNEQYF. The CDR3 DNA is TGCAGTGCCAGCGGGGGGAACGAGCAGTACTTC.

This clonotype was observed at least ten times. The chain has TRBV6-2 or TRBV6-3 and TRBJ1-1; unclear D gene. The germline CDR1 and CDR2 sequences are MNHEY and SVGEGT. The CDR3 sequence is 13 residues long. The V and J ends lost 5 bases and 3 bases respectively, with 10 bases between them. CDR3 DNA: TGTGCCAGCAGTCCCCCCCGAGACACTGAAGCTTTCTTT. The encoded protein is CASSPPRDTEAFF.

This clonotype was counted ten times or more. The chain joins TRBV6-1 to TRBJ1-2; the D gene is possibly TRBD1 (5 bases). Between the trimmed V and J ends, which lost 6 bases and 6 bases, there was a span of 11 bases. Germline assignment: CDR1 MNHNS and CDR2 SASEGT. There are 12 residues in the CDR3. This CDR3 reads CASSRWGDGYTF. CDR3 in DNA: TGTGCCAGCAGCCGCTGGGGGGATGGCTACACCTTC.

The chain uses TRBV18 and TRBJ1-2, with 7 bases identical to TRBD1. The ends lost 1 base at V and 2 bases at J; junction bases unmatched: 13. The CDR3 length is 18 residues. The V gene's germline CDR1 is KGHSH and CDR2 LQKENI. The CDR3 loop reads CASSPLRGGPRLNYGYTF. The DNA for the CDR3 is TGTGCCAGCTCACCACTTCGAGGGGGCCCCCGGCTGAACTATGGCTACACCTTC.

This clonotype showed up many times. The V gene is TRBV20-1, the J gene TRBJ2-7, with 7 bases aligning to TRBD2. The CDR3 sequence is 15 residues long. V dropped 1 base and J dropped 1; count of bases not matched to a gene: 7. Germline lookup yields CDR1 DFQATT and CDR2 SNEGSKA (reference sequence). Here the CDR3 reads CSARVLGGASYEQYF. The CDR3 DNA reads TGCAGTGCTAGAGTTCTGGGAGGGGCTTCCTACGAGCAGTACTTC.

This clonotype was counted at least ten times. The chain combines TRBV12-3 or TRBV12-4 with TRBJ2-5; D might be TRBD2 (6 bases). This CDR3 is 14 amino acids long. Trimming took off 2 bases at V and 2 bases at J, with 9 bases between the two ends. The CDR3 here is CASSLIGTQETQYF. The CDR3 DNA is TGTGCCAGCAGTTTAATAGGGACTCAAGAGACCCAGTACTTC.

This clonotype has only a few counts. The V call is TRBV7-9, the J call TRBJ2-7; D is ambiguous. The CDR3 spans 15 residues. The V gene lost 1 base and the J gene lost 1 base, with 11 bases spanning the gap. Germline CDR1 and CDR2: SEHNR and FQNEAQ (reference sequence). The CDR3 loop reads CASSLEAGPSYEQYF. The CDR3 DNA is TGTGCCAGCAGCTTAGAGGCCGGGCCTTCCTACGAGCAGTACTTC.

This clonotype came up many times. The chain joins TRBV20-1 to TRBJ2-5; 9 bases are a match to TRBD2. Germline V lookup: CDR1 DFQATT, CDR2 SNEGSKA (reference sequence). The CDR3 is made up of 14 amino acids. The V gene end was trimmed by 2 bases and the J gene end by 9 bases; junction bases not matched to a gene: 10. The CDR3 spells CSARFSSGATPQYF. In nucleotides, the CDR3 is TGCAGTGCTAGATTCTCTAGCGGGGCAACCCCCCAGTACTTC.

There are many counts of this clonotype. The chain uses TRBV7-6 and TRBJ2-2; 10 nucleotides align to TRBD2. V was clipped by 6 bases and J by 4 bases; unmatched bases: 11. The CDR3 sequence is 17 residues long. Germline V gene data show CDR1 as SGHVS and CDR2 as FNYEAQ. The CDR3 is CASSTAGGLIATGELFF. For the CDR3, the DNA is TGTGCCAGCAGTACAGCGGGGGGGCTCATCGCCACCGGGGAGCTGTTTTTT.

This chain uses TRBV20-1 with TRBJ2-6; 9 nucleotides line up with TRBD2. V was clipped by 1 base and J by 0 bases; unmatched bases: 7. This CDR3 spans 18 amino acids. Germline V gene data show CDR1 as DFQATT and CDR2 as SNEGSKA (reference sequence). The CDR3 bases are TGCAGTGCTAGAGTCCCACTAGCGGGCCTCTCTGGGGCCAACGTCCTGACTTTC. This sequence encodes CSARVPLAGLSGANVLTF.

In its sample, this clonotype was seen many times. The V call is TRBV28, the J call TRBJ1-5; unclear D gene. The V end was cut by 3 bases, the J end by 9 bases, with 9 bases between. The CDR3 loop spans 12 amino acids. The V gene's germline CDR1 is MDHEN and CDR2 SYDVKM. This CDR3 is CASSFEPPPQHF. The CDR3 DNA reads TGTGCCAGCAGTTTTGAGCCCCCGCCCCAGCATTTT.

J is TRBJ1-3 and V is TRBV4-1, with D perhaps matching TRBD1 (5 bases). Deletions cut 1 base from V and 8 bases from J, with 15 bases between. CDR3 size: 15 residues. Germline lookup yields CDR1 MGHRA and CDR2 YSYEKL. The chain's CDR3 is CASSQVWGIVDTIYF. CDR3 DNA: TGCGCCAGCAGCCAAGTTTGGGGGATAGTCGACACCATATATTTT.

This clonotype showed up many times. V and J are TRBV18 and TRBJ1-1; 7 nucleotides align to TRBD1. The V gene's germline CDR1 is KGHSH and CDR2 LQKENI. V lost 0 bases to trimming and J lost 4 bases; unmatched junction nucleotides: 5. CDR3 length: 15 amino acids. CDR3 in DNA: TGTGCCAGCTCACCACCCAGACAGGGCAGCACTGAAGCTTTCTTT. Translating gives CASSPPRQGSTEAFF.

This clonotype was counted a few times. Just one base apart from a much larger clone, this may be a read error. The rearrangement uses TRBV20-1 and TRBJ1-5; TRBD1 matches 7 bases. The CDR3 is made up of 15 amino acids. In germline, CDR1 is DFQATT, CDR2 SNEGSKA (reference sequence). The CDR3 region has the DNA TGCGGTGCTAGAGATCGTCAGGGGGAGAGTCAGCCCCAGCATTTT. Protein: CGARDRQGESQPQHF.

This clonotype was recorded many times. V and J are TRBV12-3 or TRBV12-4 and TRBJ1-3, with 12 bases lining up with TRBD1. There are 14 residues in the CDR3. V lost 8 bases and J lost 4; bases outside the gene matches: 3. The chain's CDR3 is CASWDRGLGNTIYF. The CDR3 DNA follows: TGTGCCAGCTGGGACAGGGGGCTCGGAAACACCATATATTTT.

Comment on this clonotype: A single base separates this from a much larger clone, so it may be a read error. The genes are TRBV9 and TRBJ2-7; the D is unclear. Germline CDR1 reads SGDLS; CDR2 reads YYNGEE. The CDR3 extends over 15 amino acids. The CDR3 DNA reads as TGTGCCAGCTGCGTAGGGTCAGGCCGCTCCTACGAGCAGTACTTC. This sequence encodes CASCVGSGRSYEQYF.

This clonotype was seen many times. The V call is TRBV11-2, the J call TRBJ2-7, with 7 bases lining up with TRBD2. With 0 bases clipped from V and 3 bases from J, the junction kept 8 bases outside the gene matches. Germline V gives CDR1 SGHAT, CDR2 FQNNGV. The CDR3 sequence is 16 residues long. The CDR3 sequence: CASSLDSGGRLYEQYF. CDR3 nucleotide sequence: TGTGCCAGCAGCTTAGATTCGGGCGGGAGACTCTACGAGCAGTACTTC.

This sequence joins TRBV27 and TRBJ1-5; no definite D call. In germline, CDR1 is MNHEY, CDR2 SMNVEV (reference sequence). The CDR3 sequence is 11 residues long. V lost 8 bases and J 9 bases, leaving 11 bases between the germline ends. The CDR3 nucleotides are TGTGCCAGCGGTACTAGCCGGCCCCAGCATTTT. Protein: CASGTSRPQHF.

This clonotype occurred many times. This chain links TRBV4-1 with TRBJ2-5; D perhaps matches TRBD2 (5 bases). Per germline, CDR1 MGHRA and CDR2 YSYEKL. The V gene lost 3 bases and the J gene lost 4 bases, with 12 bases spanning the gap. This CDR3 is built from 14 residues. CDR3: CASSHLGEGETQYF. CDR3 bases: TGCGCCAGCAGCCATCTCGGCGAGGGAGAGACCCAGTACTTC.

About this clonotype itself: This may stem from a read error, because a much larger clone lies one nucleotide away. The rearrangement joins TRBV10-1 to TRBJ1-2, with a possible D match to TRBD1 (5 bases). Germline V gives CDR1 WNHNN, CDR2 SYGVQD (reference sequence). The CDR3 length is 15 residues. This CDR3 reads CASSPGTSPARGYSF. CDR3 sequence (DNA): TGCGCCAGCAGTCCCGGGACCTCTCCAGCACGAGGCTACAGCTTC.

The chain has TRBV9 and TRBJ1-1, with 9 positions matching TRBD1. The CDR3 is 15 residues long. Germline V gene lookup returns CDR1 SGDLS and CDR2 YYNGEE. V gave up 0 bases and J gave up 5 bases; unmatched junction bases: 5. CDR3 amino acids: CASSVVDRGRTEAFF. CDR3 nucleotides: TGTGCCAGCAGCGTAGTCGACAGGGGGAGGACTGAAGCTTTCTTT.

This clonotype was seen at least ten times. This chain uses TRBV9 with TRBJ2-5; D remains unclear. The CDR3 loop spans 15 amino acids. Trimming removed 7 bases at V and 1 base at J, with 17 bases between. Germline V gene lookup returns CDR1 SGDLS and CDR2 YYNGEE. The CDR3 loop reads CASGAAKTSQETQYF. CDR3 coding DNA: TGTGCCAGCGGTGCAGCGAAGACATCCCAAGAGACCCAGTACTTC.

This sequence joins TRBV5-1 and TRBJ1-5, with 7 bases identical to TRBD1. V lost 0 bases and J lost 8; bases outside the gene matches: 5. The CDR3 has 14 amino acids. Looked up from germline, CDR1 is SGHRS and CDR2 is YFSETQ. CDR3 loop: CASSLAVRGKPQHF. Here the CDR3 DNA reads TGCGCCAGCAGCTTGGCGGTCAGGGGGAAGCCCCAGCATTTT. Full variable domain (outside the CDR3, taken from reference TRBV5-1 and TRBJ1-5): KAGVTQTPRYLIKTRGQQVTLSCSPISGHRSVSWYQQTPGQGLQFLFEYFSETQRNKGNFPGRFSGRQFSNSRSEMNVSTLELGDSALYLCASSLAVRGKPQHFGDGTRLSIL.

V and J are TRBV4-1 and TRBJ1-1; D unclear. This CDR3 has 20 amino acids. The V gene lost 1 base and the J gene lost 4 bases, with 28 bases spanning the gap. CDR1 is MGHRA, CDR2 YSYEKL, per germline. Written as DNA, the CDR3 is TGCGCCAGCAGCCAAGTTATCAACCGGGCCCTAAAAGGGAGGAGCACTGAAGCTTTCTTT. Translation: CASSQVINRALKGRSTEAFF.

In its sample, this clonotype was seen many times. This chain uses TRBV20-1 with TRBJ1-5, with 9 bases matching TRBD1. CDR1 is DFQATT and CDR2 is SNEGSKA in the germline V gene (reference sequence). V dropped 5 bases and J dropped 6; count of bases not matched to a gene: 2. The CDR3 length is 12 residues. The CDR3 bases are TGCAGTGCTGGGACAGGGTCTCAGCCCCAGCATTTT. Protein sequence: CSAGTGSQPQHF.

This chain connects TRBV29-1 to TRBJ2-7; D is uncertain. The CDR3 contains 13 residues. The germline V gene encodes CDR1 SQVTM and CDR2 ANQGSEA. The CDR3 coding sequence is TGCATCGTGAGCCCCATGGCTGACTACGAGCAGTACTTC. Its protein product is CIVSPMADYEQYF.

J is TRBJ2-5 and V is TRBV28; D assignment may be TRBD1 or TRBD2 (7 bases each). The CDR3 extends over 17 amino acids. Trimming took off 2 bases at V and 2 bases at J, with 18 bases between the two ends. Germline CDR1 MDHEN, CDR2 SYDVKM. The CDR3 DNA sequence: TGTGCCAGCAGTTTAGGGCGGGGGACAGCCTTACAAGAGACCCAGTACTTC. It is translated as CASSLGRGTALQETQYF. Together with reference TRBV28 and TRBJ2-5, the CDR3 gives the full variable domain: DVKVTQSSRYLVKRTGEKVFLECVQDMDHENMFWYRQDPGLGLRLIYFSYDVKMKEKGDIPEGYSVSREKKERFSLILESASTNQTSMYLCASSLGRGTALQETQYFGPGTRLLVL.

In its sample, this clonotype was seen many times. J is TRBJ1-1 and V is TRBV11-2, with D possibly being TRBD1 (6 bases). This CDR3 is built from 15 residues. Per germline, CDR1 SGHAT and CDR2 FQNNGV. V was cut by 5 bases and J by 3 bases, with 16 bases left in between. CDR3 protein: CASSPRQVLDTEAFF. Written as DNA, the CDR3 is TGTGCCAGCAGCCCCCGACAGGTATTAGACACTGAAGCTTTCTTT.

Notes on this clonotype: A much larger clone is a single base away; this may be a read error. V is TRBV6-5 and J is TRBJ2-5, with D unclear. Looked up from germline, CDR1 is MNHEY and CDR2 is SVGAGI. The CDR3 runs to 14 residues. The CDR3 sequence: CASSYPESQETQHF. The CDR3 DNA reads TGTGCCAGCAGTTACCCGGAATCTCAAGAGACCCAGCACTTC.

This clonotype was recorded at least ten times. This chain links TRBV12-3 or TRBV12-4 with TRBJ2-7, with TRBD2 as a possible D gene (7 bases). Trimming left V 5 bases short and J 5 bases short, with 22 bases between. The CDR3 consists of 16 residues. This CDR3 reads CASSHRGAGEGDEQYF. The CDR3 DNA is TGTGCCAGCAGTCACCGAGGGGCAGGGGAGGGAGACGAGCAGTACTTC.